One sample yielded the 29 T cell receptor beta chains listed below, sequenced in a study of OX40 agonist ivuxolimab in advanced cancers. Sequencing was performed with immunoSEQ multiplex PCR; in TCRdb, only in-frame clones are kept and a portion is missing. Among around 40,000 clones, approximately 80% were seen once, and the ten largest hold less than 5%. The material was CD4+ or CD8+ T cells sorted from blood, obtained in a trial of the OX40 agonist ivuxolimab. Receptors originate from an adult with an advanced solid tumor such as melanoma, head and neck, liver or kidney cancer.

The V and J genes are TRBV11-1 and TRBJ2-5; 7 positions agree with TRBD1. Trimming took 3 bases from V and 2 from J; bases not matched to a gene: 3. Germline V gene lookup returns CDR1 SGHAT and CDR2 FQDESV (reference sequence). This CDR3 contains 14 residues. This CDR3 is CASSFGQAQETQYF. Here the CDR3 DNA reads TGTGCCAGCAGCTTTGGACAGGCTCAAGAGACCCAGTACTTC.

V usage is TRBV19 and J usage is TRBJ2-3; 12 nucleotides match TRBD2. With V trimmed by 5 bases and J by 4 bases, 1 base remained unmatched. CDR1 and CDR2 (germline): LNHDA, SQIVND (reference sequence). The length of the CDR3 is 14 residues. CDR3 bases: TGTGCCAGTAGTCCTAGCGGGAGGGCAGATACGCAGTATTTT. Translating it yields CASSPSGRADTQYF. The variable domain in full, completed from reference TRBV19 and TRBJ2-3, reads DGGITQSPKYLFRKEGQNVTLSCEQNLNHDAMYWYRQDPGQGLRLIYYSQIVNDFQKGDIAEGYSVSREKKESFPLTVTSAQKNPTAFYLCASSPSGRADTQYFGPGTRLTVL.

This sequence joins TRBV2 and TRBJ1-5; possible D gene TRBD1, 6 bases. Germline V gene data show CDR1 as SNHLY and CDR2 as FYNNEI. V lost 6 bases and J lost 6, with 9 bases in between. CDR3 size: 12 residues. The CDR3 region has the DNA TGTGCCAGCAGCGGGGGGCGTCAGCCCCAGCATTTT. Amino acid sequence: CASSGGRQPQHF.

J is TRBJ2-5 and V is TRBV7-9, with 7 bases fitting TRBD2. CDR1 SEHNR and CDR2 FQNEAQ come from the germline V gene (reference sequence). Trimming cost V 1 base and J 4 bases; bases outside gene matches: 6. This CDR3 has 15 residues. CDR3 in amino acids: CASSLGRGGPETQYF. CDR3 in DNA: TGTGCCAGCAGCTTAGGTCGGGGAGGGCCAGAGACCCAGTACTTC. Combining the CDR3 with reference TRBV7-9 and TRBJ2-5 gives the whole variable domain DTGVSQNPRHKITKRGQNVTFRCDPISEHNRLYWYRQTLGQGPEFLTYFQNEAQLEKSRLLSDRFSAERPKGSFSTLEIQRTEQGDSAMYLCASSLGRGGPETQYFGPGTRLLVL.

This clone was seen a single time. The rearrangement joins TRBV7-2 to TRBJ2-5; TRBD2 agrees at 9 bases. Germline V lookup: CDR1 SGHTA, CDR2 FQGNSA. This CDR3 is 14 amino acids long. The V and J ends lost 4 bases and 2 bases, in that order; junction bases with no gene match: 2. The CDR3 is CASSWRGGQETQYF. The CDR3 DNA reads TGTGCCAGCAGCTGGCGGGGGGGACAAGAGACCCAGTACTTC.

The rearrangement links TRBV30 to TRBJ2-2; D not certain. CDR1 GTSNPN and CDR2 SVGIG come from the germline V gene (reference sequence). Trimming cost V 0 bases and J 15 bases, with 11 bases left between them. This CDR3 spans 11 amino acids. This CDR3 reads CAWSVLGSVFF. The CDR3 DNA is TGTGCCTGGAGTGTTCTGGGGTCGGTGTTTTTT.

The chain carries TRBV5-1 and TRBJ2-5; 7 positions match TRBD1. V trimming: 1 base; J trimming: 2 bases; junction bases outside the gene matches: 5. This CDR3 contains 15 residues. Germline lookup yields CDR1 SGHRS and CDR2 YFSETQ. The CDR3 here is CASSLLGTEQETQYF. In DNA form, the CDR3 reads TGCGCCAGCAGCTTGTTGGGGACAGAGCAAGAGACCCAGTACTTC.

In this sample, this clone turned up a few times. The same CDR3 is also encoded by other DNA sequences in this sample. The CDR3 is CASSESGVNQPQHF. CDR3 sequence (DNA): TGCGCCAGCAGTGAGTCGGGGGTAAATCAGCCCCAGCATTTT. The gene calls are TRBV10-2 and TRBJ1-5; D possibly corresponds to TRBD1 (5 bases). Trimming cost V 0 bases and J 4 bases, with 7 bases left between them. CDR1 and CDR2 from the germline V gene are WSHSY and SAAADI. CDR3 length: 14 residues.

The genes are TRBV5-1 and TRBJ2-4, with D possibly called TRBD1 or TRBD2 (5 bases each). Deletions cut 4 bases from V and 9 bases from J, with 17 bases between. CDR1 is SGHRS, CDR2 YFSETQ, per germline. The CDR3 contains 14 residues. CDR3 in DNA: TGCGCCAGCAGCATAGGACTCGGGCAGGGCATTCAGTACTTC. Its translation is CASSIGLGQGIQYF. Using reference TRBV5-1 and TRBJ2-4 for the parts outside the CDR3, the full variable domain is KAGVTQTPRYLIKTRGQQVTLSCSPISGHRSVSWYQQTPGQGLQFLFEYFSETQRNKGNFPGRFSGRQFSNSRSEMNVSTLELGDSALYLCASSIGLGQGIQYFGAGTRLSVL.

The rearrangement uses TRBV4-3 and TRBJ2-3; 16 bases are a match to TRBD2. The ends lost 1 base at V and 4 bases at J; junction bases unmatched: 14. Germline V lookup: CDR1 LGHNA, CDR2 YSLEER. The CDR3 runs 21 residues. The CDR3 coding sequence is TGCGCCAGCAGCCAAGTTTGGCCGGGACTAGCGGGAGGGAAGGGGGCAGATACGCAGTATTTT. Translation: CASSQVWPGLAGGKGADTQYF.

The rearrangement links TRBV25-1 to TRBJ2-7; D is ambiguous. Trimming cost V 0 bases and J 3 bases, with 6 bases left between them. Germline values: CDR1 MGHDK, CDR2 SYGVNS. The CDR3 has 13 residues. The CDR3 spells CASSEYNLYEQYF. The CDR3 DNA reads as TGTGCCAGCAGTGAATATAACCTCTACGAGCAGTACTTC.

This clone was found a few times. This chain links TRBV11-2 with TRBJ2-1; possibly TRBD2 for D (6 bases). Germline values: CDR1 SGHAT, CDR2 FQNNGV. The CDR3 is made up of 14 amino acids. V was shortened by 5 bases and J by 6 bases, with 14 bases between the two germline ends. The CDR3 loop is CASSRRRVGNEQFF. CDR3 DNA: TGTGCCAGCAGCCGCCGGAGGGTTGGCAATGAGCAGTTCTTC.

The J gene is TRBJ2-2, the V gene TRBV19; D perhaps matches TRBD1 (5 bases). Trimming took 2 bases from V and 6 from J, leaving 7 bases between them. The CDR3 has 13 residues. Germline CDR1 is LNHDA and CDR2 is SQIVND (reference sequence). CDR3 region: CASSIKGPGELFF. The CDR3 DNA follows: TGTGCCAGTAGTATAAAGGGGCCCGGGGAGCTGTTTTTT.

CDR3 nucleotide sequence: TGTGCCAGCAGACGACCCGGGACTAGCGGGGGGTCTCCCTACGAGCAGTACTTC. The encoded protein is CASRRPGTSGGSPYEQYF. V gene TRBV28 combines with J gene TRBJ2-7; 15 bases are shared with TRBD2. V trimming: 6 bases; J trimming: 2 bases; junction bases outside the gene matches: 11. The CDR3 runs 18 residues. Germline values: CDR1 MDHEN, CDR2 SYDVKM.

This clone was counted a single time. J is TRBJ2-1 and V is TRBV7-3; 8 bases align to TRBD1. This CDR3 has 14 residues. Per germline, CDR1 SGHTA and CDR2 FQGTGA. Losses at the gene ends were 5 bases for V and 3 bases for J; bases not matched to a gene: 3. Here the CDR3 reads CASSPGQGYNEQFF. The CDR3 nucleotides read TGTGCCAGCAGCCCAGGACAGGGCTACAATGAGCAGTTCTTC.

The CDR3 bases are TGTGCCAGCAGTGCCAGGGGAAGCTCCTACGAGCAGTACTTC. Translating it yields CASSARGSSYEQYF. The chain combines TRBV2 with TRBJ2-7; D is perhaps TRBD1 (6 bases). V gave up 4 bases and J gave up 0 bases, with 10 bases separating them. Germline V lookup: CDR1 SNHLY, CDR2 FYNNEI. The length of the CDR3 is 14 residues.

V is TRBV2 and J is TRBJ1-6; 7 bases match TRBD1. V shed 3 bases, J shed 2 bases, and the junction held 1 base outside the gene matches. The CDR3 covers 15 residues. CDR1 is SNHLY, CDR2 FYNNEI, per germline. As DNA, the CDR3 is TGTGCCAGCAGTGATGGGACAGCCTATAATTCACCCCTCCACTTT. Translated: CASSDGTAYNSPLHF.

J is TRBJ1-1 and V is TRBV7-9; 8 bases line up with TRBD1. This CDR3 is built from 19 residues. Germline assignment: CDR1 SEHNR and CDR2 FQNEAQ (reference sequence). V lost 2 bases and J lost 2; bases outside the gene matches: 16. CDR3 coding DNA: TGTGCCAGCAGCTTATCATCGTCGGATGACAGGGGCCTTAACACTGAAGCTTTCTTT. It encodes CASSLSSSDDRGLNTEAFF.

The chain employs TRBV5-6 and TRBJ1-5; possibly TRBD1 for D (6 bases). Germline V gives CDR1 SGHDT, CDR2 YYEEEE. There are 18 residues in the CDR3. Trimming pared 4 bases from V and 0 bases from J, leaving 20 bases between. This chain's CDR3 is CASSRPEGEEYSNQPQHF. In nucleotides, the CDR3 is TGTGCCAGCAGCCGGCCCGAGGGGGAGGAATATAGCAATCAGCCCCAGCATTTT.

This chain connects TRBV4-1 to TRBJ2-7; the D call may be TRBD1 or TRBD2 (5 bases each). The germline gives CDR1 MGHRA, CDR2 YSYEKL. The CDR3 is 15 amino acids. Trimming removed 1 base from V and 5 bases from J, with 15 bases in between. CDR3 coding DNA: TGCGCCAGCAGCCAAGGTTGGGGGACGTCGGACGAGCAGTACTTC. It yields the protein CASSQGWGTSDEQYF.

J is TRBJ1-2 and V is TRBV6-5, with TRBD1 identical over 10 bases. Germline assignment: CDR1 MNHEY and CDR2 SVGAGI. The CDR3 is made up of 14 amino acids. V lost 4 bases to trimming and J lost 8 bases; unmatched junction nucleotides: 7. CDR3 DNA: TGTGCCAGCAGTTTCGGGACAGGGGAAAGGGGCTACACCTTC. Encoded protein: CASSFGTGERGYTF.

The V gene is TRBV7-2, the J gene TRBJ1-1, with 9 bases that match TRBD1. This CDR3 is 15 amino acids long. The J segment lost 4 bases and the V segment lost 5 bases, leaving 8 bases of the junction unmatched. Looked up from germline, CDR1 is SGHTA and CDR2 is FQGNSA. The CDR3 loop is CASSTHRGRVTEAFF. CDR3 nucleotide sequence: TGTGCCAGCAGCACCCACAGGGGGCGCGTCACTGAAGCTTTCTTT.

This chain links TRBV5-4 with TRBJ2-7; 12 bases fit TRBD1. The V gene's germline CDR1 is SGHNT and CDR2 YYREEE (reference sequence). J was trimmed by 6 bases and V by 3 bases; bases with no gene match: 4. The CDR3 is 14 amino acids. The CDR3 loop reads CASSWGTGGAEQYF. CDR3 in DNA: TGTGCCAGCAGCTGGGGGACAGGGGGCGCCGAGCAGTACTTC.

The rearrangement links TRBV23-1 to TRBJ1-5, with 8 positions matching TRBD1. TRBV23-1 has ORF status, its function being uncertain. The trim removed 8 bases at V and 0 bases at J, leaving 15 bases unmatched. The CDR3 has 18 residues. The CDR3 spells CASAAGGQGAGSNQPQHF. In nucleotides, the CDR3 is TGCGCCAGCGCCGCGGGGGGGCAGGGGGCCGGTAGCAATCAGCCCCAGCATTTT.

The CDR3 protein is CASSAQHRGQGGYTF. CDR3 nucleotide sequence: TGTGCCAGCAGCGCCCAACACAGGGGGCAGGGTGGCTACACCTTC. The chain couples TRBV9 to TRBJ1-2; 9 nucleotides align to TRBD1. This CDR3 spans 15 amino acids. Germline CDR1 reads SGDLS; CDR2 reads YYNGEE. J lost 7 bases, V lost 3 bases, and 10 bases had no gene match.

The rearrangement uses TRBV30 and TRBJ2-2; the D gene is possibly TRBD1 (6 bases). Trimming pared 3 bases from V and 2 bases from J, leaving 16 bases between. Germline lookup yields CDR1 GTSNPN and CDR2 SVGIG (reference sequence). This CDR3 comprises 16 residues. The CDR3 DNA is TGTGCCTGGAGGGCCTTTAGGACAGTAAACACCGGGGAGCTGTTTTTT. This codes for CAWRAFRTVNTGELFF.

In its sample, this clone was seen once. This chain connects TRBV4-1 to TRBJ2-2, with 7 bases aligning to TRBD2. The V and J ends lost 4 bases and 6 bases, in that order; junction bases with no gene match: 8. CDR1 is MGHRA and CDR2 is YSYEKL in the germline V gene. The CDR3 extends over 15 amino acids. The CDR3 protein is CASSPGTNFAGELFF. DNA for the CDR3: TGCGCCAGCAGCCCCGGGACTAACTTCGCCGGGGAGCTGTTTTTT.

The chain uses TRBV2 and TRBJ2-3; no reliable D call. Per the germline V gene, CDR1 is SNHLY and CDR2 is FYNNEI. This CDR3 spans 12 amino acids. The germline V and J ends were trimmed by 4 bases and 1 base, with 3 bases remaining between them. The CDR3: CASSGGTDTQYF. The CDR3 coding sequence is TGTGCCAGCAGTGGGGGCACAGATACGCAGTATTTT.

The genes are TRBV15 and TRBJ2-3, with 7 bases aligning to TRBD2. Germline V gene sequence: CDR1 LNHNV, CDR2 YYDKDF (reference sequence). V was clipped by 2 bases and J by 3 bases; unmatched bases: 8. This CDR3 has 16 residues. In DNA, the CDR3 is TGTGCCACCAGCAGACAAAGCGGGGTTAGGACAGATACGCAGTATTTT. Translation: CATSRQSGVRTDTQYF.